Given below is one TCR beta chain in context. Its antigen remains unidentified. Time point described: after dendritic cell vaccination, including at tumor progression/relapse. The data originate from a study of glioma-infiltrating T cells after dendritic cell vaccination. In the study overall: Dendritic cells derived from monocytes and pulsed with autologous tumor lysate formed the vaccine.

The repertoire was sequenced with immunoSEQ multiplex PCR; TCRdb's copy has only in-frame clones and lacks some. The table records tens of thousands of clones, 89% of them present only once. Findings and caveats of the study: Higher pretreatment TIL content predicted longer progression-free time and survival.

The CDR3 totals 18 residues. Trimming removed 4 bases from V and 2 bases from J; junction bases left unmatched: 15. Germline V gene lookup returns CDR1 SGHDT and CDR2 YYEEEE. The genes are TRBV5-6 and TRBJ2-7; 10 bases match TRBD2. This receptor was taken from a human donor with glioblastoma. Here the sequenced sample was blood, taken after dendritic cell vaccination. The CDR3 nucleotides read TGTGCCAGCAGCGCGCTAGCGGGAGTAGTCCCCGTTACCTACGAGCAGTACTTC. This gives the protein CASSALAGVVPVTYEQYF.